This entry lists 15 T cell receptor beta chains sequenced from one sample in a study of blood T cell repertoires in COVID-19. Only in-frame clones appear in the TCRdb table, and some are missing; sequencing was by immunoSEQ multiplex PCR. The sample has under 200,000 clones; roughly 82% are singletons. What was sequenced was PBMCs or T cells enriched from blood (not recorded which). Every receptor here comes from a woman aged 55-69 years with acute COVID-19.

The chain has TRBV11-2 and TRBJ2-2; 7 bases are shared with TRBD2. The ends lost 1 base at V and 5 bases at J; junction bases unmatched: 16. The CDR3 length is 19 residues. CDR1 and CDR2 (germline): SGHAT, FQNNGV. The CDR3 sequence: CASSLGLAASLRRTGELFF. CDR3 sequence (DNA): TGTGCCAGCAGCTTAGGGCTAGCGGCCTCCCTCAGGAGGACCGGGGAGCTGTTTTTT.

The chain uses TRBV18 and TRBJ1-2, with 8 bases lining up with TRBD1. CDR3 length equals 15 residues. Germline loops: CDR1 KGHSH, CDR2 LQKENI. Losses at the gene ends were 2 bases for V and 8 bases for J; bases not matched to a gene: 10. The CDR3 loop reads CASSPGAQGAVGYTF. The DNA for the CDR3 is TGTGCCAGCTCACCAGGAGCTCAGGGGGCCGTGGGCTACACCTTC.

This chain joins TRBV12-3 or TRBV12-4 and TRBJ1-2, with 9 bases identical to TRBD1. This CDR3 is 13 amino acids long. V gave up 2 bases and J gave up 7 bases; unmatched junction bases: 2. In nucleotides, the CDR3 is TGTGCCAGCAGTTTAAGGACAGGGGTTGGCTACACCTTC. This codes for CASSLRTGVGYTF.

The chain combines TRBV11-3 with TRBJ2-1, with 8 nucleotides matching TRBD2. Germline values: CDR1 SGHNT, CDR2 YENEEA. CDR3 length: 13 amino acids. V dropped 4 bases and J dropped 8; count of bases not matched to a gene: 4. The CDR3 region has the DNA TGTGCCAGCAGCTCCCGGACTAGCCATGAGCAGTTCTTC. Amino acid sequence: CASSSRTSHEQFF.

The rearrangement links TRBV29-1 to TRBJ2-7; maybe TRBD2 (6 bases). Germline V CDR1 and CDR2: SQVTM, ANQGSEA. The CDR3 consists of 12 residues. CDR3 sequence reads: CRGGGCSYEQYV. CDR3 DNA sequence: TGCAGGGGAGGCGGATGCTCCTACGAGCAGTACGTC.

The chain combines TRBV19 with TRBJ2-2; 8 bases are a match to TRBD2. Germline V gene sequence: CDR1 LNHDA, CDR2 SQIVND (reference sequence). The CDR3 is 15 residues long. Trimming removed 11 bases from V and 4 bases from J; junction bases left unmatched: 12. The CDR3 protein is CAQSESGGFTGELFF. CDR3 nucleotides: TGTGCCCAGAGTGAGAGCGGGGGCTTCACCGGGGAGCTGTTTTTT.

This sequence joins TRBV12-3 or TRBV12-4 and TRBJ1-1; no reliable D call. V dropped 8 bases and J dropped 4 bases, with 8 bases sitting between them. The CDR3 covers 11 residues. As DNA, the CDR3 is TGTGCCAGCCGATGGAGCACTGAAGCTTTCTTT. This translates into CASRWSTEAFF.

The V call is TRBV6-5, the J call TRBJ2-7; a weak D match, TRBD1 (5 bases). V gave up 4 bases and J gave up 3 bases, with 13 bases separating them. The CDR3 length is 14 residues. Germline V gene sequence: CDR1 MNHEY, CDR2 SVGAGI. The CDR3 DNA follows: TGTGCCAGCAGTTTCCGACCCGACAGCTACGAGCAGTACGTC. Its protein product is CASSFRPDSYEQYV.

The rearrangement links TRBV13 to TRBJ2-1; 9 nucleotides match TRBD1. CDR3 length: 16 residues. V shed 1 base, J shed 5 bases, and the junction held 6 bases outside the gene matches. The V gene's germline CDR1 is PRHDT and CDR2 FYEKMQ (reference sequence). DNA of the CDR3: TGTGCCAGCAGCTTAGAGGGACAGGGTTTTAACAATGAGCAGTTCTTC. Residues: CASSLEGQGFNNEQFF.

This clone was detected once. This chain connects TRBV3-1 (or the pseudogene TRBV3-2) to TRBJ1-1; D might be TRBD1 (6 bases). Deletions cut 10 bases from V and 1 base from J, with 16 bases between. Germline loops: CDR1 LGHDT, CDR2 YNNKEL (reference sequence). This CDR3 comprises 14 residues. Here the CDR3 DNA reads TGTGCCACCCGCCCCGGGACACAGAACACTGAAGCTTTCTTT. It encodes CATRPGTQNTEAFF.

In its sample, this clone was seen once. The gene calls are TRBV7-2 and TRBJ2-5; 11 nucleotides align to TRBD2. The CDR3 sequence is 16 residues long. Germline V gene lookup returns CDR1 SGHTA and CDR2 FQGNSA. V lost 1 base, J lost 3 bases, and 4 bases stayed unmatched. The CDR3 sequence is CASSLGLAGGKETQYF. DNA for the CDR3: TGTGCCAGCAGCTTAGGGCTAGCGGGGGGCAAAGAGACCCAGTACTTC.

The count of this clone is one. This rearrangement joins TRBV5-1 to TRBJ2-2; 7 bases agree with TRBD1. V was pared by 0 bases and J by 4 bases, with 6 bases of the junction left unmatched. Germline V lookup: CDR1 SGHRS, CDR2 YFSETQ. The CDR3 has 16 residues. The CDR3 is CASSLAGTAITGELFF. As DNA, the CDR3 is TGCGCCAGCAGCTTGGCCGGGACAGCTATCACCGGGGAGCTGTTTTTT.

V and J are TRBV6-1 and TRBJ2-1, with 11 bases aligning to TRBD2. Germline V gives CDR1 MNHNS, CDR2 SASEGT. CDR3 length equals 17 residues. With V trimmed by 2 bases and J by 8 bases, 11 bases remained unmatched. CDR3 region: CASSEQVTSGGPDEQFF. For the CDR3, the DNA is TGTGCCAGCAGTGAACAGGTTACTAGCGGGGGACCTGATGAGCAGTTCTTC.

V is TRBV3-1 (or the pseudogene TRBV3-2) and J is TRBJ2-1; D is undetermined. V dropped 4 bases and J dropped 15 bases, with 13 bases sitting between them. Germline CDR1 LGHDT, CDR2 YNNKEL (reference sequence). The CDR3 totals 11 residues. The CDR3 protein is CASSPRPGWFF. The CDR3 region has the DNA TGTGCCAGCAGCCCCCGCCCCGGGTGGTTCTTC.

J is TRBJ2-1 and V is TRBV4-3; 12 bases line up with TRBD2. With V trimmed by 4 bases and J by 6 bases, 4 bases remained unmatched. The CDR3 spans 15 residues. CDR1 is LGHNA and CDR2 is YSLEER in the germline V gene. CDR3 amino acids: CASSPSSGRANEQFF. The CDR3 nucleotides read TGCGCCAGCAGCCCGTCTAGCGGGAGGGCCAATGAGCAGTTCTTC.